These 10 T cell receptor beta chains came from one sample sequenced in a study of T cells expressing NK-cell markers. TCRdb re-analyzed the 5' RACE reads; it lists each CDR3 protein once, without DNA. Its clone listing holds roughly 350,000 distinct CDR3 sequences. What was sequenced was blood T cells: a sorted CD56 or NKG2C T cell subset, CD4+ or CD8+ T cells, or bulk PBMC T cells (not recorded which). These receptor sequences come from a man between 18 and 69 years old in good health.

The chain recombines TRBV20-1 with TRBJ2-7; TCRdb selects TRBD1, and the lack of DNA leaves this call unchecked. CDR1 and CDR2 (germline): DFQATT, SNEGSKA (reference sequence). The CDR3 is made up of 14 amino acids. The CDR3 here is CSAASTTGVYEQYF.

The J gene is TRBJ1-2, the V gene TRBV5-6. The CDR3 contains 16 residues. Germline CDR1 and CDR2: SGHDT and YYEEEE. CDR3 sequence: CASSLVKGSVSYGYTF.

The chain joins TRBV29-1 to TRBJ1-4; TCRdb lists TRBD1, though no DNA is available to test this call. CDR3 length: 14 residues. Germline assignment: CDR1 SQVTM and CDR2 ANQGSEA. CDR3 region: CSVPGGRANEKLFF.

The chain has TRBV5-4 and TRBJ2-1; TCRdb indicates TRBD1, and absent DNA this call remains unverified. This CDR3 has 15 residues. CDR1 and CDR2 from the germline V gene are SGHNT and YYREEE (reference sequence). The CDR3: CASSPGGGAYNEQFF.

The V call is TRBV18, the J call TRBJ2-3; TCRdb's D call of TRBD2 is untestable without DNA. Germline CDR1 is KGHSH and CDR2 is LQKENI. The CDR3 runs to 18 residues. This chain's CDR3 is CASSSRTSGGGSADTQYF.

CDR3 region: CASSYSYSGGAYEQFF. The chain employs TRBV6-5 and TRBJ2-1; TCRdb's D call of TRBD2 is untestable without DNA. Germline V gene data show CDR1 as MNHEY and CDR2 as SVGAGI. This CDR3 is built from 16 residues.

The chain employs TRBV7-2 and TRBJ1-1. From germline, CDR1 is SGHTA and CDR2 FQGNSA. The CDR3 runs 16 residues. The CDR3 loop is CASSLVASPRNTEAFF.

V is TRBV19 and J is TRBJ2-5. The CDR3 runs 12 residues. CDR1 is LNHDA, CDR2 SQIVND, per germline (reference sequence). CDR3 sequence reads: CASSGDTGTQYF.

The chain joins TRBV6-5 to TRBJ1-2; TCRdb's D call, TRBD1, is unchecked because there is no DNA. Germline assignment: CDR1 MNHEY and CDR2 SVGAGI. The CDR3 length is 16 residues. The CDR3 region is CASSYSSGTSNYGYTF.

The gene calls are TRBV7-9 and TRBJ1-2. The CDR3 is made up of 13 amino acids. From germline, CDR1 is SEHNR and CDR2 FQNEAQ (reference sequence). CDR3 residues: CASSLAHSYGYTF.